The next 2 T cell receptor beta chains were all read from a single sample in a study of T-cell memory formation after mild COVID-19. From the 5' RACE reads, TCRdb called clonotypes with MiXCR, one entry per CDR3 protein. The table has tens of thousands of distinct CDR3 sequences, about 15% seen once; the top ten hold roughly 30%. Source material: PBMCs or a T cell subset sorted from them (not recorded which). Receptors originate from an adult woman who had mild COVID-19 (a few samples of this study predate the infection). Cell type and time point are not known.

This clonotype occurred a few times. The chain employs TRBV5-1 and TRBJ2-7, with 8 bases that match TRBD1. This CDR3 spans 14 amino acids. J lost 0 bases, V lost 3 bases, and 2 bases had no gene match. The germline V gene encodes CDR1 SGHRS and CDR2 YFSETQ. This CDR3 is CASSWDRSSYEQYF. The DNA for the CDR3 is TGCGCCAGCAGCTGGGACAGGAGCTCCTACGAGCAGTACTTC.

V and J are TRBV7-2 and TRBJ2-1; perhaps TRBD2 as D (6 bases). V lost 5 bases, J lost 1 base, and 9 bases lay in between. The CDR3 covers 14 residues. The germline V gene encodes CDR1 SGHTA and CDR2 FQGNSA. The CDR3 DNA reads TGTGCCAGCAGCCATAGCGGATCCTACAATGAGCAGTTCTTC. This codes for CASSHSGSYNEQFF.